The 14 T cell receptor beta chains given below trace back to one sample, sequenced in a study of post-analysis software for immune sequencing data. Their antigens are not known. TCR beta cDNA libraries included unique molecular identifiers. Using its own MiXCR run on the PCR reads, TCRdb lists one record per CDR3 protein. In the table there are hundreds of thousands of distinct CDR3 sequences, about 27% of which are singletons. Regarding the study as a whole: About 5 TRBV segments were more frequent in patients than controls; TRBV5-6, TRBV5-1 and TRBV20-1 belonged to this group.

Material: blood. The receptors derive from a girl aged 5-17 years with multiple sclerosis.

This clonotype was seen more than once but under ten times. CDR3 nucleotides: TGCGCCAGCAGCCAAGAGGTCAGGGGGCGATCCCAGCAGTTCTTC. This translates into CASSQEVRGRSQQFF. The rearrangement links TRBV4-1 to TRBJ2-1; 8 positions match TRBD1. The V and J ends lost 0 bases and 11 bases, in that order; junction bases with no gene match: 9. From germline, CDR1 is MGHRA and CDR2 YSYEKL. The CDR3 extends over 15 amino acids.

In this sample, this clonotype turned up a few times. The chain employs TRBV20-1 and TRBJ2-5, with 7 bases fitting TRBD1. The V gene's germline CDR1 is DFQATT and CDR2 SNEGSKA (reference sequence). This CDR3 contains 13 residues. V lost 5 bases, J lost 2 bases, and 5 bases stayed unmatched. As DNA, the CDR3 is TGCAGTGCTCAAATGGGACAGCAAGAGACCCAGTACTTC. It encodes CSAQMGQQETQYF.

This clonotype turned up a few times. This chain uses TRBV5-1 with TRBJ2-7; D may match TRBD1 or TRBD2 (5 bases each). Trimming cost V 0 bases and J 1 base, with 11 bases left between them. The germline CDR1 and CDR2 sequences are SGHRS and YFSETQ. CDR3 length: 15 amino acids. The CDR3: CASSLEVGRSYEQYF. The CDR3 DNA reads as TGCGCCAGCAGCTTGGAAGTGGGACGATCCTACGAGCAGTACTTC.

This clonotype was counted between two and nine times. The chain couples TRBV29-1 to TRBJ1-1; D is unresolved. V was pared by 2 bases and J by 0 bases, with 7 bases between. Looked up from germline, CDR1 is SQVTM and CDR2 is ANQGSEA. The CDR3 is 13 residues long. This chain's CDR3 is CSVEREMNTEAFF. In DNA form, the CDR3 reads TGCAGCGTTGAAAGGGAAATGAACACTGAAGCTTTCTTT. The full variable domain, completed using reference TRBV29-1 and TRBJ1-1, is SAVISQKPSRDICQRGTSLTIQCQVDSQVTMMFWYRQQPGQSLTLIATANQGSEATYESGFVIDKFPISRPNLTFSTLTVSNMSPEDSSIYLCSVEREMNTEAFFGQGTRLTVV.

The rearrangement uses TRBV5-1 and TRBJ2-5; tentative D call: TRBD2 (5 bases). Germline-derived CDR1 and CDR2 are SGHRS and YFSETQ. Between the trimmed V and J ends, which lost 3 bases and 3 bases, there was a span of 15 bases. There are 15 residues in the CDR3. CDR3 sequence reads: CASSSPPGKEETQYF. For the CDR3, the DNA is TGCGCCAGCAGCTCCCCCCCGGGGAAAGAAGAGACCCAGTACTTC.

The gene calls are TRBV29-1 and TRBJ1-1, with a weak D call TRBD1 (6 bases). The CDR3 spans 14 residues. The V end lost 7 bases, the J end lost 1 base, and 16 bases lay between the germline ends. Germline CDR1 is SQVTM and CDR2 is ANQGSEA. The CDR3 DNA reads as TGCAGCGCCCAAAGAGGGACAAGGAACACTGAAGCTTTCTTT. This sequence encodes CSAQRGTRNTEAFF.

J is TRBJ2-5 and V is TRBV5-1; no firm D call. Germline assignment: CDR1 SGHRS and CDR2 YFSETQ. Trimming removed 0 bases from V and 2 bases from J, with 8 bases in between. The CDR3 spans 14 residues. The CDR3 region is CASSLGYTQETQYF. CDR3 in DNA: TGCGCCAGCAGCTTGGGCTACACTCAAGAGACCCAGTACTTC.

Concerning this clonotype itself: A much larger clone is a single base away; this may be a read error. This chain joins TRBV5-5 and TRBJ2-1; a possible D gene is TRBD2 (6 bases). The germline V gene encodes CDR1 SGHKS and CDR2 YYEKEE (reference sequence). The length of the CDR3 is 14 residues. Between the trimmed V and J ends, which lost 2 bases and 9 bases, there was a span of 15 bases. Here the CDR3 DNA reads TGTGCCAGCAGCTTTTCCGGGAGACCCCGTGAGCAGTTCTTC. Its translation: CASSFSGRPREQFF.

V and J are TRBV7-2 and TRBJ2-3; possible D gene TRBD1, 7 bases. The CDR3 has 14 residues. Germline-derived CDR1 and CDR2 are SGHTA and FQGNSA. Deletions cut 6 bases from V and 6 bases from J, with 16 bases between. The DNA of the CDR3 is TGTGCCAGCAGGCGACTAGGGGGCAGTGATACGCAGTATTTT. Translation gives CASRRLGGSDTQYF. Variable domain in full (rest from reference TRBV7-2 and TRBJ2-3): GAGVSQSPSNKVTEKGKDVELRCDPISGHTALYWYRQSLGQGLEFLIYFQGNSAPDKSGLPSDRFSAERTGGSVSTLTIQRTQQEDSAVYLCASRRLGGSDTQYFGPGTRLTVL.

This clonotype was counted a few times. The chain is built from TRBV24-1 and TRBJ1-1, with D hard to call. V was cut by 3 bases and J by 1 base, with 5 bases left in between. Germline assignment: CDR1 KGHDR and CDR2 SFDVKD. There are 13 residues in the CDR3. The chain's CDR3 is CATSDRGNTEAFF. DNA of the CDR3: TGTGCCACCAGTGATCGGGGGAACACTGAAGCTTTCTTT.

Many counts were recorded for this clonotype. The chain carries TRBV10-3 and TRBJ2-5, with unresolved D. The germline CDR1 and CDR2 sequences are ENHRY and SYGVKD. The CDR3 has 15 residues. The V end lost 6 bases, the J end lost 6 bases, and 20 bases lay between the germline ends. The CDR3 DNA follows: TGTGCCATCAGCAACATGGGCGCCTCTCGACAGACCCAGTACTTC. Translated, it gives CAISNMGASRQTQYF.

The rearrangement joins TRBV28 to TRBJ1-2, with D perhaps matching TRBD1 (5 bases). Trimming took 5 bases from V and 4 from J, leaving 17 bases between them. In germline, CDR1 is MDHEN, CDR2 SYDVKM. This CDR3 is built from 15 residues. For the CDR3, the DNA is TGTGCCAGCAGTGCCCAGACCAGGGAAATCTATGGCTACACCTTC. The encoded protein is CASSAQTREIYGYTF.

The genes are TRBV4-1 and TRBJ1-5; D unresolved. The V gene lost 3 bases and the J gene lost 5 bases, with 11 bases spanning the gap. The CDR3 extends over 14 amino acids. Germline CDR1 is MGHRA and CDR2 is YSYEKL. The CDR3 DNA is TGCGCCAGCAGCCACCCCGGAAGGGATCAGCCCCAGCATTTT. It codes for CASSHPGRDQPQHF.

V gene TRBV7-2 combines with J gene TRBJ2-3; D might be TRBD1 or TRBD2, each matching 5 bases. V dropped 5 bases and J dropped 11 bases, with 20 bases sitting between them. This CDR3 region has 14 residues. The germline V gene has CDR1 SGHTA and CDR2 FQGNSA. The CDR3 DNA is TGTGCCAGCAGCCATACTGGTGGGGACCACCAGCAGTATTTT. Protein product: CASSHTGGDHQQYF.